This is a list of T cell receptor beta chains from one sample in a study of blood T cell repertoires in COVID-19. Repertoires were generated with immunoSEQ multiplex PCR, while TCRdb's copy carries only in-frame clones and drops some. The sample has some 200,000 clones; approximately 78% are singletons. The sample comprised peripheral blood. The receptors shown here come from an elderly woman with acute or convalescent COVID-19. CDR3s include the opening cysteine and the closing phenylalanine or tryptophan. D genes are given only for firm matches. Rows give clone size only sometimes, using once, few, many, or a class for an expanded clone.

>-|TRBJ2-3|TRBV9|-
CASSVAGTADTQYF
TGTGCCAGCAGCGTAGCGGGAACCGCCGATACGCAGTATTTT
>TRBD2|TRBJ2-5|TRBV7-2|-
CASSPSRLARQETQYF
TGTGCCAGCAGCCCGAGCAGACTAGCGCGCCAAGAGACCCAGTACTTC
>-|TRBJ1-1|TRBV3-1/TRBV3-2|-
CASGATGTEAFF
TGTGCCAGCGGCGCAACAGGCACTGAAGCTTTCTTT
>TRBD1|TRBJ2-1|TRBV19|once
CASGQGAYNEQFF
TGTGCCAGTGGGCAGGGGGCCTACAATGAGCAGTTCTTC
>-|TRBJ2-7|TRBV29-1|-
CSVVEGAPYEQYF
TGCAGCGTTGTGGAGGGGGCACCTTACGAGCAGTACTTC
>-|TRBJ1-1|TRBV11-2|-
CASSSDTGRFAFF
TGTGCCAGCAGCTCGGACACCGGGAGGTTTGCTTTCTTT
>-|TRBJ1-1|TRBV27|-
CASRATGNTEAFF
TGTGCCAGCAGAGCGACAGGGAACACTGAAGCTTTCTTT
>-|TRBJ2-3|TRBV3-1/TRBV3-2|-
CASSQGFQGPKDTQYF
TGTGCCAGCAGCCAAGGGTTCCAGGGTCCGAAAGATACGCAGTATTTT
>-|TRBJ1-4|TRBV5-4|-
CASSSGQFSEKLFF
TGTGCCAGCAGCTCCGGACAGTTTTCAGAAAAACTGTTTTTT
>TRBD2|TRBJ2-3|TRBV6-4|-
CASSEVAGGTDTQYF
TGTGCCAGCAGTGAAGTAGCGGGGGGCACAGATACGCAGTATTTT
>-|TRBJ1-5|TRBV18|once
CASSPPAGQPQHF
TGTGCCAGCTCACCACCCGCGGGACAGCCCCAGCATTTT
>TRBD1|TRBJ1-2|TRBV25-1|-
CASSEFPGTDYYGYTF
TGTGCCAGCAGTGAGTTCCCCGGGACAGATTACTATGGCTACACCTTC
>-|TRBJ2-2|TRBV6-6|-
CASSRQSPRPGTGELFF
TGTGCCAGCAGCCGACAATCCCCGCGGCCGGGTACCGGGGAGCTGTTTTTT
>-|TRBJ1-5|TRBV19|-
CASSILGPNQPQHF
TGTGCCAGTAGTATTTTGGGGCCAAATCAGCCCCAGCATTTT